The TCR beta chain under discussion was sequenced for a study of cytomegalovirus exposure and HLA in healthy donors. It was with 60 Vbeta and 13 Jbeta primers that the PCR ran. Generated by immunoSEQ multiplex PCR, the TCRdb table keeps only in-frame clones and is missing some. The sample contains approximately 190,000 clones, about 80% of which appear only once. Trimming took 2 bases from V and 0 from J; bases not matched to a gene: 1. This CDR3 is 14 amino acids long. Among the donors, all were healthy bone marrow donors. The sequence derives from a woman aged 45-60 years in good health and CMV-seropositive. The chain is built from TRBV23-1 and TRBJ2-7, with 7 bases aligning to TRBD1. TRBV23-1 has ORF status, its function being uncertain. The sequencing sample was made of PBMCs. The CDR3 spells CASSQRGLSYEQYF. CDR3 nucleotide sequence: TGCGCCAGCAGTCAAAGGGGGCTCTCCTACGAGCAGTACTTC.